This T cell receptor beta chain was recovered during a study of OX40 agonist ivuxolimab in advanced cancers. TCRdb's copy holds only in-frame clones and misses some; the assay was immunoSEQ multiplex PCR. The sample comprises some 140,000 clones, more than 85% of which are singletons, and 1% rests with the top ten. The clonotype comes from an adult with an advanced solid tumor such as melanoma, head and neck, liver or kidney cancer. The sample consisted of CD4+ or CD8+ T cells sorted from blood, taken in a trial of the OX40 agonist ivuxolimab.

CDR3 amino acids: CASSLGTGWAYNEQFF. In nucleotides, the CDR3 is TGTGCCAGCAGCTTAGGGACAGGGTGGGCCTACAATGAGCAGTTCTTC. The V gene is TRBV7-2, the J gene TRBJ2-1; 8 positions match TRBD1. Trimming cost V 1 base and J 2 bases; bases outside gene matches: 4. CDR1 and CDR2 from the germline V gene are SGHTA and FQGNSA. This CDR3 spans 16 amino acids.